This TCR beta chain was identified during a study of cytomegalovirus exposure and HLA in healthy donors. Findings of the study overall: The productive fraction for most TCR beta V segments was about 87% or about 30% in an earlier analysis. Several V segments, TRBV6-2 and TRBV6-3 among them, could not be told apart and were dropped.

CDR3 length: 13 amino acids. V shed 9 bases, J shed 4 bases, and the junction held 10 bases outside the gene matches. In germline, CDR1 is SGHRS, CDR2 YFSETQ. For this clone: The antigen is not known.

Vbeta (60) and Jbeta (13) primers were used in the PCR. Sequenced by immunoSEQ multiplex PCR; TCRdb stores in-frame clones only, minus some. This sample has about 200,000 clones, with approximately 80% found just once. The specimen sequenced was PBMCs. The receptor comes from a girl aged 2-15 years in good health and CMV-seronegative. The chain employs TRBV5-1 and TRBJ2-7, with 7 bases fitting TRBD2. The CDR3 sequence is CATAKAGDYEQYF. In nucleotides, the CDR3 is TGCGCCACCGCGAAGGCGGGAGATTACGAGCAGTACTTC.